This T cell receptor beta chain stems from a study of early T cells in non-severe SARS-CoV-2 infection. Trimming took 2 bases from V and 5 from J, leaving 8 bases between them. Germline CDR1 is SGHRS and CDR2 is YFSETQ. The CDR3 spans 12 residues. Individually, cDNA molecules had unique molecular identifiers attached to them. TCRdb called the 5' RACE reads again in MiXCR, with one record for every CDR3 protein. This sample has 45,000 to 65,000 distinct CDR3 sequences, with roughly an eighth found just once. This material consisted of whole blood, taken at baseline. This chain links TRBV5-1 with TRBJ2-7; tentative D call: TRBD1 (5 bases). This sequence originates from an adult who was a healthcare worker with PCR-confirmed SARS-CoV-2 infection or an uninfected control (not recorded which). Here the CDR3 DNA reads TGCGCCAGCAGCTTACAGGACCACGAGCAGTACTTC. It encodes CASSLQDHEQYF.